This TCR beta chain was retrieved from a study of T-cell reconstitution after alpha-beta-depleted transplantation in children. Unique molecular identifiers were used to barcode this TCRbeta library. TCRdb processed the PCR reads anew with MiXCR; each CDR3 protein has one entry. The sample lists about 77,000 distinct CDR3 sequences; 15% to 20% were seen once. This clonotype showed up just a few times. CDR3 length: 16 residues. Germline V CDR1 and CDR2: MNHNS, SASEGT. V lost 4 bases to trimming and J lost 4 bases, with 18 bases between them. The origin of this receptor is a male patient aged 2 to 9 who had a stem cell transplant for acute lymphoblastic leukemia, so the T cells may come from the graft donor. The rearrangement joins TRBV6-1 to TRBJ2-3; a possible D gene is TRBD2 (5 bases). The source material was PBMCs, mostly from graft donor cells, sampled 360 days after TCRalphabeta/CD19-depleted stem cell transplant. The chain's CDR3 is CASSGFGPGKADTQYF. The DNA for the CDR3 is TGTGCCAGCAGTGGCTTCGGCCCCGGGAAGGCAGATACGCAGTATTTT.